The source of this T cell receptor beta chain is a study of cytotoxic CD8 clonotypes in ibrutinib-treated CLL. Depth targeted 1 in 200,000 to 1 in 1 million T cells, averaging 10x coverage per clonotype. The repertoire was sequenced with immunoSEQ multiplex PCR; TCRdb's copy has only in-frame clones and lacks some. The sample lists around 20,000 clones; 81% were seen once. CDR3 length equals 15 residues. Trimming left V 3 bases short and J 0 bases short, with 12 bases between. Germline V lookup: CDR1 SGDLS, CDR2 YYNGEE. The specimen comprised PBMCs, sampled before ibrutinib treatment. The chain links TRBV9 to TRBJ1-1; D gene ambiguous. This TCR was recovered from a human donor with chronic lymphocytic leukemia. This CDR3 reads CASSENLLMNTEAFF. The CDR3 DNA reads TGTGCCAGCAGCGAAAACCTTCTAATGAACACTGAAGCTTTCTTT. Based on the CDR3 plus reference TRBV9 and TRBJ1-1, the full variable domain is DSGVTQTPKHLITATGQRVTLRCSPRSGDLSVYWYQQSLDQGLQFLIQYYNGEERAKGNILERFSAQQFPDLHSELNLSSLELGDSALYFCASSENLLMNTEAFFGQGTRLTVV.